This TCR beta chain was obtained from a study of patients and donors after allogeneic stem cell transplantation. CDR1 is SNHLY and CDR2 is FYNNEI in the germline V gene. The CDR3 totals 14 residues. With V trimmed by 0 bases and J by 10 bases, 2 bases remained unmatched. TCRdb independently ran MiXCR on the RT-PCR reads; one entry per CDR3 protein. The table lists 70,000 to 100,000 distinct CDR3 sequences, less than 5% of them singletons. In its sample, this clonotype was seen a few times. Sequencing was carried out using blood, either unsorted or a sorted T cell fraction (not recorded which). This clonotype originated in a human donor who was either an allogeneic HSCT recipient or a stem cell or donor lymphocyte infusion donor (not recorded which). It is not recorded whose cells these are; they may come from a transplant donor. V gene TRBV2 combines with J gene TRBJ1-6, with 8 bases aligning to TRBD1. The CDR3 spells CASSEAQGASPLHF. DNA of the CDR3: TGTGCCAGCAGTGAAGCGCAGGGGGCATCACCCCTCCACTTT. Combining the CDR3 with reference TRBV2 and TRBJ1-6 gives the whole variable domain EPEVTQTPSHQVTQMGQEVILRCVPISNHLYFYWYRQILGQKVEFLVSFYNNEISEKSEIFDDQFSVERPDGSNFTLKIRSTKLEDSAMYFCASSEAQGASPLHFGNGTRLTVT.